Listed below are T cell receptor beta chains from one sample, sequenced in a study of T-cell memory formation after mild COVID-19. MiXCR, run by TCRdb on the 5' RACE reads, gives a single entry per CDR3 protein. This repertoire shows 250,000 to 300,000 distinct CDR3 sequences, about a sixth found once; its top ten account for 23%. The sample was PBMCs or a T cell subset sorted from them (not recorded which). The receptor source for this set is a man younger than 35 who had mild COVID-19 (a few samples of this study predate the infection). Cell type and time point are not known. The CDR3 runs from the conserved cysteine through the conserved F or W. Each record gives: clone size, J gene, D gene, V gene, CDR3 protein, CDR3 DNA. The D gene is left open where the match is weak. Size values are once, few and many counts, or a class for expanded clones, and some rows have none.

abundance: many; j_gene: TRBJ1-6; d_gene: TRBD1; v_gene: TRBV6-5; CDR3aa: CASSYGDRTIF; CDR3nt: TGTGCCAGCAGTTACGGGGACAGAACCATCTTT
abundance: few; j_gene: TRBJ1-3; d_gene: TRBD1; v_gene: TRBV20-1; CDR3aa: CSAGRGGNTIYF; CDR3nt: TGCAGTGCTGGCAGGGGGGGAAACACCATATATTTT
abundance: NA; j_gene: TRBJ1-5; d_gene: TRBD1; v_gene: TRBV10-2; CDR3aa: CASSQQGGSNQPQHF; CDR3nt: TGCGCCAGCAGTCAGCAGGGGGGGAGCAATCAGCCCCAGCATTTT
abundance: few; j_gene: TRBJ1-3; d_gene: NA; v_gene: TRBV11-2; CDR3aa: CASSPAGWHHSGNTIYF; CDR3nt: TGTGCCAGCAGCCCGGCGGGATGGCACCACTCTGGAAACACCATATATTTT
abundance: few; j_gene: TRBJ2-1; d_gene: TRBD2; v_gene: TRBV7-2; CDR3aa: CASSLKLGSGVYNEQFF; CDR3nt: TGTGCCAGCAGCTTAAAGTTGGGCAGCGGGGTCTACAATGAGCAGTTCTTC
abundance: few; j_gene: TRBJ1-1; d_gene: NA; v_gene: TRBV6-6; CDR3aa: CASSYGGHLNTEAFF; CDR3nt: TGTGCCAGCAGTTATGGGGGACACCTGAACACTGAAGCTTTCTTT
abundance: NA; j_gene: TRBJ1-5; d_gene: NA; v_gene: TRBV7-2; CDR3aa: CASSLVGDSNQPQHF; CDR3nt: TGTGCCAGCAGCTTAGTCGGCGATAGCAATCAGCCCCAGCATTTT
abundance: NA; j_gene: TRBJ1-1; d_gene: NA; v_gene: TRBV20-1; CDR3aa: CSARDSRILVAFF; CDR3nt: TGCAGTGCTAGAGATAGCCGGATTTTAGTAGCTTTCTTT
abundance: many; j_gene: TRBJ2-2; d_gene: NA; v_gene: TRBV5-1; CDR3aa: CASRGNTGELFF; CDR3nt: TGCGCCAGCAGGGGAAACACCGGGGAGCTGTTTTTT
abundance: few; j_gene: TRBJ2-6; d_gene: NA; v_gene: TRBV9; CDR3aa: CASSGRQGGPGANVLTF; CDR3nt: TGTGCCAGCAGCGGACGACAGGGAGGCCCTGGGGCCAACGTCCTGACTTTC
abundance: few; j_gene: TRBJ2-1; d_gene: TRBD2; v_gene: TRBV4-2; CDR3aa: CASSHKGGLAGDGPDEQFF; CDR3nt: TGTGCCAGCAGCCATAAAGGTGGGCTAGCGGGGGACGGGCCTGATGAGCAGTTCTTC
abundance: NA; j_gene: TRBJ1-6; d_gene: NA; v_gene: TRBV20-1; CDR3aa: CSARAPSEGSSYNSPLHF; CDR3nt: TGCAGTGCTAGAGCCCCGTCGGAGGGGAGCTCCTATAATTCACCCCTCCACTTT
abundance: few; j_gene: TRBJ2-5; d_gene: NA; v_gene: TRBV20-1; CDR3aa: CSASVAETQYF; CDR3nt: TGCAGTGCTAGTGTTGCCGAGACCCAGTACTTC
abundance: many; j_gene: TRBJ2-7; d_gene: TRBD1; v_gene: TRBV5-1; CDR3aa: CASSLGGTEAYEQYF; CDR3nt: TGCGCCAGCAGCTTGGGAGGGACAGAGGCCTACGAGCAGTACTTC
abundance: few; j_gene: TRBJ1-4; d_gene: NA; v_gene: TRBV7-9; CDR3aa: CASSSGSRGANEKLFF; CDR3nt: TGTGCCAGCAGCTCAGGGTCCCGCGGGGCTAATGAAAAACTGTTTTTT
abundance: few; j_gene: TRBJ1-5; d_gene: NA; v_gene: TRBV29-1; CDR3aa: CSVAVRSNQPQHF; CDR3nt: TGCAGCGTTGCCGTTCGTAGCAATCAGCCCCAGCATTTT
abundance: NA; j_gene: TRBJ2-7; d_gene: NA; v_gene: TRBV6-1; CDR3aa: CASTEAIYEQYF; CDR3nt: TGTGCCAGCACGGAGGCTATCTACGAGCAGTACTTC
abundance: few; j_gene: TRBJ2-3; d_gene: NA; v_gene: TRBV7-2; CDR3aa: CASRALGFFGTGTDTQYF; CDR3nt: TGTGCCAGCAGGGCCCTTGGGTTTTTCGGGACTGGCACAGATACGCAGTATTTT